This T cell receptor (beta chain) originates from a study of CXCR3-negative and CXCR3-positive naive CD8 T cells. Libraries of TRB cDNA were made by 5' RACE and carried UMIs. TCRdb reanalyzed the 5' RACE reads, giving one entry per CDR3 protein sequence and no DNA. In all, the sample yields around 50,000 distinct CDR3 sequences. Every subset of CD8+ T cells was sorted in triplicate at approximately 300,000 cells each. Comment on this clonotype: No antigen is known for it.

This CDR3 is 17 amino acids long. The germline V gene has CDR1 DFQATT and CDR2 SNEGSKA (reference sequence). Study findings and constraints: Both naive subsets showed comparably high diversity, and memory CD8+ cells showed much lower diversity.

The sequenced sample was memory CD8+ T cells from blood. This chain joins TRBV20-1 and TRBJ2-1; TCRdb outputs TRBD1, but without DNA this stays unchecked. The source of this sequence is a human donor in good health. Some clones in this sample may be carry-over from other donors' samples. The CDR3 here is CSAREWGRDGWYNEQFF.